One and the same sample provided the 2 T cell receptor beta chains below, sequenced in a study of T cells in localized non-small cell lung cancer. Profiling relied on immunoSEQ multiplex PCR, and the TCRdb table lists in-frame clones only, not all of them. The sample consists of a few hundred clones, about a third of them appearing once. Here the sequenced sample was normal lung tissue next to the tumor, taken before any cancer treatment. Every receptor here comes from a male donor aged 60 or over with stage III lung adenocarcinoma.

The chain is built from TRBV11-3 and TRBJ1-3, with a possible D match to TRBD1 (5 bases). The ends were cut back, 3 bases at V and 0 bases at J, with 12 bases in the middle. There are 16 residues in the CDR3. Germline CDR1 and CDR2: SGHNT and YENEEA. DNA of the CDR3: TGTGCCAGCAGCTTGGCGGGGACCTACTCTGGAAACACCATATATTTT. Encoded protein: CASSLAGTYSGNTIYF.

This clone is large by share. The chain has TRBV11-3 and TRBJ2-7, with 7 bases aligning to TRBD1. This CDR3 is 14 amino acids long. Germline loops: CDR1 SGHNT, CDR2 YENEEA. With 6 bases clipped from V and 0 bases from J, the junction kept 5 bases outside the gene matches. CDR3: CASSPTGASYEQYF. Written as DNA, the CDR3 is TGTGCCAGCAGTCCTACAGGGGCCTCCTACGAGCAGTACTTC.